One and the same sample provided the 14 T cell receptor beta chains below, sequenced in a study of T-cell memory formation after mild COVID-19. A single record per CDR3 protein comes from TCRdb applying MiXCR to the 5' RACE reads. The table records more than 300,000 distinct CDR3 sequences, roughly 15% of them present only once. The specimen sequenced was PBMCs or a T cell subset sorted from them (not recorded which). These receptors came from a man younger than 35 who had mild COVID-19 (a few samples of this study predate the infection). Cell type and time point are not known.

This clonotype was observed at least ten times. V and J are TRBV24-1 and TRBJ2-1; D tentatively fits TRBD1 or TRBD2 (5 bases each). Germline values: CDR1 KGHDR, CDR2 SFDVKD. Deletions cut 0 bases from V and 7 bases from J, with 9 bases between. The CDR3 spans 14 residues. This CDR3 reads CATSDLRGDNEQFF. Here the CDR3 DNA reads TGTGCCACCAGTGATTTGCGAGGGGATAATGAGCAGTTCTTC.

This clonotype appeared once. This chain links TRBV6-5 with TRBJ2-5; TRBD2 agrees at 10 bases. The CDR3 sequence is 15 residues long. J was trimmed by 5 bases and V by 6 bases; bases with no gene match: 9. CDR1 is MNHEY, CDR2 SVGAGI, per germline. CDR3 region: CASSNGLAGVETQYF. The CDR3 coding sequence is TGTGCCAGCAGCAACGGTCTAGCGGGGGTCGAGACCCAGTACTTC.

The chain links TRBV5-4 to TRBJ1-1; tentatively, D is TRBD1 (5 bases). CDR3 length equals 13 residues. V was pared by 9 bases and J by 0 bases, with 12 bases between. Germline V gene data show CDR1 as SGHNT and CDR2 as YYREEE (reference sequence). As DNA, the CDR3 is TGTGCCACCCAGGGTACCCTGAACACTGAAGCTTTCTTT. Its translation: CATQGTLNTEAFF.

This clonotype has more than one count but fewer than ten. At one of its ends the junction is not consistent with the germline gene, which may arise from a read error. V and J are TRBV6-6 and TRBJ1-2, with D maybe TRBD1 (6 bases). The CDR3 is made up of 13 amino acids. Germline V gene lookup returns CDR1 MNHNY and CDR2 SVGAGI (reference sequence). The CDR3 DNA is TGTTCCAGCAGTCCCTGGACAGACTATGGCTACACCTTC. Translating it yields CSSSPWTDYGYTF.

This clonotype has only a few counts. The rearrangement joins TRBV14 to TRBJ2-5, with D possibly being TRBD1 (5 bases). CDR1 is SGHDN and CDR2 is FVKESK in the germline V gene. The CDR3 length is 15 residues. Trimming pared 0 bases from V and 4 bases from J, leaving 12 bases between. The CDR3 here is CASSQEAGFGETQYF. DNA of the CDR3: TGTGCCAGCAGCCAAGAGGCAGGGTTCGGAGAGACCCAGTACTTC. Looking up the rest from reference TRBV14 and TRBJ2-5 gives the full variable domain: EAGVTQFPSHSVIEKGQTVTLRCDPISGHDNLYWYRRVMGKEIKFLLHFVKESKQDESGMPNNRFLAERTGGTYSTLKVQPAELEDSGVYFCASSQEAGFGETQYFGPGTRLLVL.

In this sample, this clonotype turned up many times. The gene calls are TRBV2 and TRBJ2-1; D is ambiguous. The CDR3 length is 16 residues. Germline-derived CDR1 and CDR2 are SNHLY and FYNNEI. V lost 4 bases and J lost 5, with 18 bases in between. In nucleotides, the CDR3 is TGTGCCAGCAGTGGTCGCAGCCGTCTAAATCACAATGAGCAGTTCTTC. It codes for CASSGRSRLNHNEQFF.

This clonotype was seen ten or more times. This chain joins TRBV7-8 and TRBJ2-3; the match to TRBD2 covers 8 bases. Germline lookup yields CDR1 SGHVS and CDR2 FQNEAQ. The CDR3 is 15 amino acids. The ends lost 5 bases at V and 0 bases at J; junction bases unmatched: 4. In DNA form, the CDR3 reads TGTGCCAGCAGCCCGATAGCGGGGAGCACAGATACGCAGTATTTT. As protein: CASSPIAGSTDTQYF.

The chain joins TRBV2 to TRBJ2-1; 11 bases map to TRBD1. The CDR3 spans 12 residues. CDR1 SNHLY and CDR2 FYNNEI come from the germline V gene. With V trimmed by 6 bases and J by 9 bases, 1 base remained unmatched. The CDR3 nucleotides read TGTGCCAGCAGAGGGACAGGGGGTGAGCAGTTCTTC. Translated, it gives CASRGTGGEQFF. Supplemented by reference TRBV2 and TRBJ2-1, the full variable domain reads EPEVTQTPSHQVTQMGQEVILRCVPISNHLYFYWYRQILGQKVEFLVSFYNNEISEKSEIFDDQFSVERPDGSNFTLKIRSTKLEDSAMYFCASRGTGGEQFFGPGTRLTVL.

This clonotype has more than one count but fewer than ten. J is TRBJ2-7 and V is TRBV5-6; perhaps D is TRBD1 or TRBD2 (5 bases each). The germline CDR1 and CDR2 sequences are SGHDT and YYEEEE. V was clipped by 4 bases and J by 3 bases, with 8 bases between them. The CDR3 spans 12 residues. The CDR3 loop reads CASSMGDYEQYV. The CDR3 bases are TGTGCCAGCAGCATGGGGGACTACGAGCAGTACGTC.

This clonotype was observed many times. DNA of the CDR3: TGTGCCAGCAGTGACAACAGGGATCTAGAGACCCAGTACTTC. Residues: CASSDNRDLETQYF. V and J are TRBV12-3 or TRBV12-4 and TRBJ2-5; D is possibly TRBD1 (6 bases). CDR3 length: 14 amino acids. V dropped 5 bases and J dropped 4 bases, with 14 bases sitting between them.

The chain employs TRBV18 and TRBJ2-7; 10 bases line up with TRBD1. The ends lost 1 base at V and 6 bases at J; junction bases unmatched: 3. In germline, CDR1 is KGHSH, CDR2 LQKENI. The CDR3 has 14 residues. The CDR3 region is CASSPLDRGTEQYV. For the CDR3, the DNA is TGTGCCAGCTCACCACTGGACAGGGGGACCGAGCAGTACGTC.

J is TRBJ2-1 and V is TRBV5-1; 9 positions match TRBD1. The CDR3 contains 18 residues. CDR1 and CDR2 from the germline V gene are SGHRS and YFSETQ. With 4 bases clipped from V and 1 base from J, the junction kept 12 bases outside the gene matches. The CDR3 region is CASSREPTGGFSYNEQFF. The CDR3 bases are TGCGCCAGCAGCCGCGAACCGACAGGGGGGTTTTCCTACAATGAGCAGTTCTTC.

This chain links TRBV6-5 with TRBJ2-3, with a possible D match to TRBD1 (5 bases). Germline V gene lookup returns CDR1 MNHEY and CDR2 SVGAGI. CDR3 length: 16 amino acids. Trimming cost V 6 bases and J 2 bases, with 18 bases left between them. CDR3 residues: CASSSIKGWNTDTQYF. In DNA, the CDR3 is TGTGCCAGCAGCTCCATAAAGGGGTGGAACACAGATACGCAGTATTTT.

This clonotype showed up just once. The CDR3 is CASSLSVRDRHQPQHF. DNA for the CDR3: TGTGCCAGCAGCTTATCAGTCCGGGACAGGCATCAGCCCCAGCATTTT. The rearrangement joins TRBV7-2 to TRBJ1-5; 8 bases align to TRBD1. The germline CDR1 and CDR2 sequences are SGHTA and FQGNSA. The CDR3 covers 16 residues. The V and J ends lost 2 bases and 5 bases, in that order; junction bases with no gene match: 8. The whole variable domain, filled in from reference TRBV7-2 and TRBJ1-5, reads GAGVSQSPSNKVTEKGKDVELRCDPISGHTALYWYRQSLGQGLEFLIYFQGNSAPDKSGLPSDRFSAERTGGSVSTLTIQRTQQEDSAVYLCASSLSVRDRHQPQHFGDGTRLSIL.